These 15 T cell receptor beta chains were sequenced from one sample in a study of blood T cell repertoires in COVID-19. Using immunoSEQ multiplex PCR, the repertoire was profiled, and TCRdb retains in-frame clones only, with some absent. The sample includes about 390,000 clones, about 90% of them seen just once. The sequenced material came from peripheral blood. These receptors were collected from an older woman with COVID-19, enrolled during active disease.

This chain links TRBV2 with TRBJ2-1, with TRBD2 as a possible D gene (7 bases). The CDR3 is made up of 16 amino acids. V lost 7 bases, J lost 0 bases, and 16 bases lay in between. The germline V gene encodes CDR1 SNHLY and CDR2 FYNNEI. CDR3 region: CASNLLRGGSYNEQFF. Written as DNA, the CDR3 is TGTGCCAGCAATTTATTGAGGGGGGGCTCCTACAATGAGCAGTTCTTC.

The chain links TRBV4-1 to TRBJ1-3; D not resolved. Germline V gives CDR1 MGHRA, CDR2 YSYEKL. CDR3 size: 16 residues. The germline V and J ends were trimmed by 0 bases and 0 bases, with 9 bases remaining between them. Here the CDR3 DNA reads TGCGCCAGCAGCCAAGACCGTAGCTACTCTGGAAACACCATATATTTT. Its translation is CASSQDRSYSGNTIYF.

The chain recombines TRBV5-6 with TRBJ2-7, with TRBD1 identical over 11 bases. Germline trimming cut 4 bases from V and 5 bases from J; bases unmatched to any gene: 8. The CDR3 totals 15 residues. Germline lookup yields CDR1 SGHDT and CDR2 YYEEEE. CDR3 sequence: CASSNWTGGRDEQYF. The CDR3 region has the DNA TGTGCCAGCAGCAACTGGACAGGGGGCAGGGACGAGCAGTACTTC.

The chain joins TRBV7-3 to TRBJ2-3; TRBD2 agrees at 7 bases. Germline trimming cut 5 bases from V and 4 bases from J; bases unmatched to any gene: 6. In germline, CDR1 is SGHTA, CDR2 FQGTGA. The CDR3 length is 14 residues. CDR3 bases: TGTGCCAGCAGCCTGGGACTAACCGCAGATACGCAGTATTTT. Translation gives CASSLGLTADTQYF.

As DNA, the CDR3 is TGTGCCAGCAGCGCACTTTATGGCTACACCTTC. Its translation is CASSALYGYTF. The chain is built from TRBV3-1 (or the pseudogene TRBV3-2) and TRBJ1-2; D unclear. The CDR3 contains 11 residues. Germline-derived CDR1 and CDR2 are LGHDT and YNNKEL (reference sequence). V was trimmed by 5 bases and J by 5 bases, leaving 6 bases between them.

The chain employs TRBV27 and TRBJ2-7; TRBD1 matches 7 bases. Germline CDR1 and CDR2: MNHEY and SMNVEV (reference sequence). The ends lost 6 bases at V and 3 bases at J; junction bases unmatched: 2. The CDR3 contains 12 residues. The CDR3 spells CASRAGGYEQYF. Written as DNA, the CDR3 is TGTGCCAGCAGAGCAGGGGGCTACGAGCAGTACTTC.

The rearrangement joins TRBV5-6 to TRBJ1-1; unclear D gene. Per germline, CDR1 SGHDT and CDR2 YYEEEE. With 5 bases removed from V and 3 bases from J, the gap between germline ends came to 5 bases. The CDR3 has 11 residues. CDR3 protein: CASRSDTEAFF. Here the CDR3 DNA reads TGTGCCAGCAGGTCCGACACTGAAGCTTTCTTT.

V and J are TRBV2 and TRBJ2-5; D perhaps matches TRBD2 (5 bases). The CDR3 spans 14 residues. Per germline, CDR1 SNHLY and CDR2 FYNNEI. V lost 4 bases, J lost 2 bases, and 11 bases lay in between. CDR3 residues: CASSGRGYQETQYF. CDR3 nucleotide sequence: TGTGCCAGCAGTGGCCGGGGTTATCAAGAGACCCAGTACTTC.

The count of this clone is one. The chain joins TRBV19 to TRBJ1-6; 9 bases match TRBD1. V lost 6 bases and J lost 6; bases outside the gene matches: 9. The CDR3 sequence is 16 residues long. Germline V gene lookup returns CDR1 LNHDA and CDR2 SQIVND (reference sequence). The CDR3 DNA reads as TGTGCCAGTAGAAACCAACAGGGGGCTGCTAATTCACCCCTCCACTTT. Translating gives CASRNQQGAANSPLHF.

V usage is TRBV19 and J usage is TRBJ1-4; weak D call: TRBD1 (5 bases). The germline V gene encodes CDR1 LNHDA and CDR2 SQIVND (reference sequence). V dropped 3 bases and J dropped 0 bases, with 8 bases sitting between them. This CDR3 comprises 15 residues. CDR3 nucleotides: TGTGCCAGTAGTATGCAGGGTTCAACTAATGAAAAACTGTTTTTT. The encoded protein is CASSMQGSTNEKLFF.

This chain connects TRBV7-3 to TRBJ2-6; no firm D call. CDR1 is SGHTA and CDR2 is FQGTGA in the germline V gene. The CDR3 spans 15 residues. Trimming left V 5 bases short and J 2 bases short, with 10 bases between. The CDR3 DNA is TGTGCCAGCAGCCATGAAGGAGCTGGGGCCAACGTCCTGACTTTC. Protein: CASSHEGAGANVLTF.

The chain is built from TRBV15 and TRBJ2-3, with TRBD2 identical over 10 bases. This CDR3 region has 16 residues. Germline lookup yields CDR1 LNHNV and CDR2 YYDKDF (reference sequence). Trimming removed 2 bases from V and 0 bases from J; junction bases left unmatched: 2. The CDR3 sequence: CATSRLAGASTDTQYF. CDR3 bases: TGTGCCACCAGCAGACTAGCGGGAGCTAGCACAGATACGCAGTATTTT.

The rearrangement uses TRBV2 and TRBJ2-7; D possibly corresponds to TRBD1 (5 bases). Trimming cost V 6 bases and J 2 bases, with 11 bases left between them. Germline values: CDR1 SNHLY, CDR2 FYNNEI. CDR3 length: 13 residues. The CDR3 sequence is CASRKGRAYEQYF. Here the CDR3 DNA reads TGTGCCAGCAGGAAGGGGCGCGCCTACGAGCAGTACTTC.

The V call is TRBV10-3, the J call TRBJ2-7; perhaps TRBD1 as D (6 bases). Germline-derived CDR1 and CDR2 are ENHRY and SYGVKD. V lost 1 base to trimming and J lost 4 bases, with 11 bases between them. The CDR3 consists of 14 residues. This CDR3 is CAISEFRQAYEQYF. The DNA for the CDR3 is TGTGCCATCAGTGAGTTTCGACAGGCTTACGAGCAGTACTTC.

This clone was detected once. The rearrangement uses TRBV4-1 and TRBJ1-2; 9 bases map to TRBD1. This CDR3 contains 14 residues. CDR1 MGHRA and CDR2 YSYEKL come from the germline V gene. V gave up 3 bases and J gave up 8 bases; unmatched junction bases: 7. DNA for the CDR3: TGCGCCAGCAGCCAGGGACAGGGCTGGGGGGGCTACACCTTC. Its protein product is CASSQGQGWGGYTF.